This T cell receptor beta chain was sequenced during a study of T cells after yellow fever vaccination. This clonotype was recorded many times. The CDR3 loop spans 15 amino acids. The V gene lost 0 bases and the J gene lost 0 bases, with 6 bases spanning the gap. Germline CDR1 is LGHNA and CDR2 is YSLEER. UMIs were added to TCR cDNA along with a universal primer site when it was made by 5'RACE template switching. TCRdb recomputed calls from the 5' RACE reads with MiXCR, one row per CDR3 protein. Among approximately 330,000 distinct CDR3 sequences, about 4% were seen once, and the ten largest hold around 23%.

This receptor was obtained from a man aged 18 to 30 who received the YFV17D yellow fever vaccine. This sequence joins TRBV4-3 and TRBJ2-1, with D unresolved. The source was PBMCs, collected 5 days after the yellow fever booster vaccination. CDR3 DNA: TGCGCCAGCAGCCAAGATAAGGGCTCCTACAATGAGCAGTTCTTC. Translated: CASSQDKGSYNEQFF.